A selection of T cell receptor beta chains follows, all from one sample in a study of blood T cell repertoires in COVID-19. Some clones are missing from TCRdb's copy, which holds only in-frame ones; the method was immunoSEQ multiplex PCR. The sample lists more than 400,000 clones; 70% to 90% were seen once. Sequencing was done on a sample of peripheral blood. Source of these receptors: a human donor in a cohort sampled during active COVID-19. Both conserved end residues are part of each CDR3. D genes are given only for firm matches. Clone size is shown for a subset of rows, as once, few, many or a class of expanded clone.

cdr3_aa	cdr3_nt	clone_size	j_call	v_call	d_call
CASRSDRGPEKLFF	TGTGCCAGCAGATCGGACAGGGGACCTGAAAAACTGTTTTTT	-	TRBJ1-4	TRBV27	TRBD1
CASSIDLGTSGRAEQYF	TGTGCCAGTAGTATAGATCTCGGGACTAGCGGGAGGGCCGAGCAGTACTTC	-	TRBJ2-7	TRBV19	TRBD2
CASSLANSDTDTQYF	TGTGCCAGCAGCTTAGCGAACTCTGACACAGATACGCAGTATTTT	-	TRBJ2-3	TRBV7-2	-
CASSRTEYNEQFF	TGTGCCAGCAGCCGCACAGAGTACAATGAGCAGTTCTTC	-	TRBJ2-1	TRBV3-1/TRBV3-2	-
CASSFFTTSGRGRETQYF	TGTGCCAGCAGCTTTTTCACCACTAGCGGGAGGGGACGAGAGACCCAGTACTTC	-	TRBJ2-5	TRBV7-8	TRBD2
CASSGQGANTEAFF	TGTGCCAGTAGCGGACAGGGGGCGAACACTGAAGCTTTCTTT	-	TRBJ1-1	TRBV19	TRBD1
CASSSGGRQISYEQYF	TGTGCCAGCAGCTCCGGGGGGAGACAGATATCCTACGAGCAGTACTTC	-	TRBJ2-7	TRBV7-8	TRBD2
CASSRAWDRESEAFF	TGTGCCAGCAGCCGAGCTTGGGACAGGGAGTCTGAAGCTTTCTTT	-	TRBJ1-1	TRBV7-9	TRBD1
CASSLAGGETQYF	TGTGCCAGCAGCTTGGCAGGAGGGGAGACCCAGTACTTC	-	TRBJ2-5	TRBV5-4	-
CASSSLGPQGSSPLHF	TGCGCCAGCAGCTCTCTTGGGCCACAGGGTTCTTCACCCCTCCACTTT	-	TRBJ1-6	TRBV5-1	-
CASSYQGQENTEAFF	TGTGCCAGCAGTTACCAGGGGCAGGAGAACACTGAAGCTTTCTTT	-	TRBJ1-1	TRBV6-6	-
CAWGPGSGNTIYF	TGTGCCTGGGGCCCAGGGTCTGGAAACACCATATATTTT	-	TRBJ1-3	TRBV30	-
CAWSVPRGAGAEAFF	TGTGCCTGGAGTGTACCTCGGGGGGCCGGCGCTGAAGCTTTCTTT	-	TRBJ1-1	TRBV30	-
CASSEAIGIPGELFF	TGTGCCAGCAGTGAAGCAATCGGGATTCCCGGGGAGCTGTTTTTT	-	TRBJ2-2	TRBV6-1	-
CASSQEGGGSYNEQFF	TGTGCCAGCAGCCAAGAAGGCGGGGGGTCCTACAATGAGCAGTTCTTC	-	TRBJ2-1	TRBV3-1/TRBV3-2	TRBD2
CASIAGQGLGNTEAFF	TGTGCCAGCATAGCTGGACAGGGGCTTGGGAACACTGAAGCTTTCTTT	-	TRBJ1-1	TRBV2	TRBD1
CASFPGQGYEQYF	TGTGCCAGCTTCCCGGGGCAGGGGTACGAGCAGTACTTC	-	TRBJ2-7	TRBV18	-
CASSSPGLAGVWSYNEQFF	TGTGCCAGCAGCTCGCCGGGACTAGCGGGAGTTTGGTCCTACAATGAGCAGTTCTTC	-	TRBJ2-1	TRBV7-9	TRBD2
CASSFRTGGPYEQYF	TGTGCCAGCAGCTTCCGGACAGGGGGCCCCTACGAGCAGTACTTC	-	TRBJ2-7	TRBV7-8	TRBD1
CASSFSGTEGTDTQYF	TGCGCCAGCAGCTTTAGTGGGACAGAAGGCACAGATACGCAGTATTTT	-	TRBJ2-3	TRBV5-1	TRBD1
CASSYSPSGREETQYF	TGTGCCAGCAGTTACTCGCCTAGCGGGAGGGAAGAGACCCAGTACTTC	-	TRBJ2-5	TRBV6-5	TRBD2
CASSLDGKGAPEAFF	TGTGCCAGCAGCTTGGATGGGAAGGGGGCCCCTGAAGCTTTCTTT	once	TRBJ1-1	TRBV5-4	TRBD1
CASSLRQGSYEQYF	TGTGCCAGCAGCCTGAGGCAGGGAAGTTACGAGCAGTACTTC	-	TRBJ2-7	TRBV3-1/TRBV3-2	-
CASSQTRLAPHPDTQYF	TGTGCCAGCAGCCAAACCAGACTAGCCCCACATCCAGATACGCAGTATTTT	-	TRBJ2-3	TRBV3-1/TRBV3-2	TRBD2
CASSVEGGVGGNTIYF	TGCGCCAGCAGCGTGGAAGGCGGGGTTGGTGGAAACACCATATATTTT	-	TRBJ1-3	TRBV5-1	-
CASSLQGGQETQYF	TGTGCCAGCAGTTTACAGGGCGGCCAAGAGACCCAGTACTTC	once	TRBJ2-5	TRBV28	-
CASSPSGGSYEQYF	TGTGCCAGCAGCCCCAGTGGTGGCTCCTACGAGCAGTACTTC	-	TRBJ2-7	TRBV5-4	-
CSVGAGEGEKLFF	TGCAGCGTTGGCGCAGGGGAAGGTGAAAAACTGTTTTTT	-	TRBJ1-4	TRBV29-1	-
CASTLRGRNTEAFF	TGTGCCAGCACATTAAGGGGGAGGAACACTGAAGCTTTCTTT	-	TRBJ1-1	TRBV6-5	-
CASTLAGDNNQPQHF	TGTGCCAGCACCTTGGCAGGGGACAACAATCAGCCCCAGCATTTT	-	TRBJ1-5	TRBV28	-
CSARDPPEQFF	TGCAGTGCTAGAGATCCTCCTGAGCAGTTCTTC	-	TRBJ2-1	TRBV20-1	-
CASSPTGIGIETQYF	TGTGCCAGCAGTCCGACCGGGATAGGGATAGAGACCCAGTACTTC	-	TRBJ2-5	TRBV7-2	-
CASIKLGSTDTQYF	TGTGCCAGCATCAAACTTGGTAGCACAGATACGCAGTATTTT	once	TRBJ2-3	TRBV7-2	-
CASSLNSMNTEAFF	TGTGCCAGCAGCTTGAATAGCATGAACACTGAAGCTTTCTTT	-	TRBJ1-1	TRBV7-2	-
CASSLRGGDSDGYTF	TGCGCCAGCAGCTTGAGGGGGGGCGATTCAGATGGCTACACCTTC	few	TRBJ1-2	TRBV5-1	-
CASSIPTGTGELFF	TGTGCCAGCAGCATACCGACAGGAACCGGGGAGCTGTTTTTT	-	TRBJ2-2	TRBV9	-
CATSRRGTGGDEQYF	TGTGCCACCAGCAGGAGGGGGACAGGGGGCGACGAGCAGTACTTC	-	TRBJ2-7	TRBV15	TRBD1
CASSLGTSGPYEQYF	TGTGCCAGCAGCTTGGGGACTAGCGGTCCCTACGAGCAGTACTTC	-	TRBJ2-7	TRBV5-8	TRBD2
CATAGQKDTQYF	TGTGCCACCGCGGGACAGAAAGATACGCAGTATTTT	-	TRBJ2-3	TRBV24-1	-
CASQRRGRSTYEQYF	TGTGCCAGCCAGAGGAGGGGGCGATCAACCTACGAGCAGTACTTC	-	TRBJ2-7	TRBV28	-
CASSPRVGGRYHEQYF	TGTGCCAGCTCACCACGGGTAGGCGGGCGTTACCACGAGCAGTACTTC	-	TRBJ2-7	TRBV18	-
CASSYSRGQGGETQYF	TGTGCCAGCAGTTACTCGAGGGGACAGGGAGGGGAGACCCAGTACTTC	-	TRBJ2-5	TRBV6-6	TRBD1
CASSGRTTYEQYF	TGTGCCAGCAGCGGGAGGACCACCTACGAGCAGTACTTC	-	TRBJ2-7	TRBV7-8	-
CASREGRGGNTEAFF	TGTGCCAGCAGGGAGGGGCGAGGAGGAAACACTGAAGCTTTCTTT	once	TRBJ1-1	TRBV27	-
CASSDLLPLHF	TGCGCCAGCAGTGATCTCCTCCCCCTCCACTTT	-	TRBJ1-6	TRBV10-2	-
CASSIDTARELFF	TGTGCCAGTAGTATAGATACCGCGAGGGAGCTGTTTTTT	-	TRBJ2-2	TRBV19	-
CASSIIRELGGTYGYTF	TGTGCCAGTAGTATCATCAGGGAATTGGGCGGCACGTATGGCTACACCTTC	-	TRBJ1-2	TRBV19	-
CASSLGGTGNGYTF	TGTGCCAGCAGTTTAGGAGGGACAGGGAACGGCTACACCTTC	-	TRBJ1-2	TRBV27	TRBD1
CAWSIIRQGAGNTIYF	TGTGCCTGGAGTATAATTCGACAGGGAGCTGGAAACACCATATATTTT	-	TRBJ1-3	TRBV30	TRBD1
CASSPRAPQETQYF	TGTGCCAGCTCACCCAGGGCTCCCCAAGAGACCCAGTACTTC	-	TRBJ2-5	TRBV18	-
CASSLQGTYGYTF	TGTGCCAGCAGTTTACAGGGCACCTATGGCTACACCTTC	-	TRBJ1-2	TRBV6-2/TRBV6-3	-
CATSRDMTANYGYTF	TGTGCCACCAGCAGAGATATGACAGCGAACTATGGCTACACCTTC	-	TRBJ1-2	TRBV15	-
CASSLGRTNYGYTF	TGCGCCAGCAGCTTGGGCCGGACAAACTATGGCTACACCTTC	many	TRBJ1-2	TRBV5-1	-
CSVRRTEAFF	TGCAGTGTCAGGAGGACTGAAGCTTTCTTT	-	TRBJ1-1	TRBV20-1	-
CASSPNQLAGGLRSMNTGELFF	TGTGCCAGCAGCCCTAACCAACTAGCGGGAGGGTTGCGGTCGATGAACACCGGGGAGCTGTTTTTT	-	TRBJ2-2	TRBV7-8	TRBD2
CSASSGLAFF	TGCAGTGCTAGTAGCGGACTAGCTTTCTTC	once	TRBJ2-1	TRBV20-1	TRBD2
CASNPRTAGSTEAFF	TGCGCCAGCAACCCAAGGACCGCGGGAAGTACTGAAGCTTTCTTT	-	TRBJ1-1	TRBV5-1	-
CASSLGQGFGETQYF	TGCGCCAGCAGCTTGGGCCAGGGTTTTGGGGAGACCCAGTACTTC	-	TRBJ2-5	TRBV5-1	-
CASSQPSGPGRYSPLHF	TGTGCCAGCTCACAACCTTCAGGTCCCGGAAGGTATTCACCCCTCCACTTT	-	TRBJ1-6	TRBV18	-